This T cell receptor beta chain was sequenced in a study of spatial heterogeneity in lung cancer. For the study at large: The count of detected beta-chain sequences consistently exceeded that of alpha-chain sequences. Study-wide points: Estimates put coverage of tumor T cells approximately 7.4% for alpha and roughly 12% for beta chains. Higher tumor mutation counts went along with higher counts of expanded intratumoral alpha and beta TCRs.

The table lists this clonotype with many counts. Its antigen is as yet unknown. The time point is: sample taken at primary tumor resection. The study sequenced unsorted whole RNA from tumor, nontumor lung or frozen PBMC. Each CDR3 protein gets one entry after TCRdb re-called the 5' RACE reads with MiXCR. The table includes thousands of distinct CDR3 sequences, about 7% detected once. The CDR3 extends over 14 amino acids. Germline CDR1 reads MNHNS; CDR2 reads SASEGT. V lost 3 bases and J lost 8; bases outside the gene matches: 5. The receptor comes from a male donor with early-stage non-small cell lung cancer. The source was lung tumor tissue, collected at surgery. This chain links TRBV6-1 with TRBJ2-1; 9 nucleotides align to TRBD2. The CDR3 loop is CASSDAGGIDEQFF. DNA for the CDR3: TGTGCCAGCAGTGATGCGGGAGGGATCGATGAGCAGTTCTTC.